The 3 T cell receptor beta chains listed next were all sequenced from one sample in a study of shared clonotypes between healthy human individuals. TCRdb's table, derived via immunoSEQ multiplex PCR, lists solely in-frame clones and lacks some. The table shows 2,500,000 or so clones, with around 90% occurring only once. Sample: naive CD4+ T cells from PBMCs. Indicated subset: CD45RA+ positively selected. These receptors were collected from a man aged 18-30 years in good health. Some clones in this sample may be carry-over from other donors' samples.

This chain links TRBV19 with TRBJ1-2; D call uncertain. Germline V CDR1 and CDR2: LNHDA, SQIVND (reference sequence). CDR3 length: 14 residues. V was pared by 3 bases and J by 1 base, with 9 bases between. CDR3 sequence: CASSITASNYGYTF. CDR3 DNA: TGTGCCAGTAGTATTACAGCTAGTAACTATGGCTACACCTTC.

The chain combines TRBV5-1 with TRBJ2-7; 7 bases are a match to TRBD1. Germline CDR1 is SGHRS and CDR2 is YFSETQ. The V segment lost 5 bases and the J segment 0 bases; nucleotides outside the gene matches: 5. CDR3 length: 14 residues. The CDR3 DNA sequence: TGCGCCAGCAGTACACAGGGGAGCTCCTACGAGCAGTACTTC. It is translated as CASSTQGSSYEQYF.

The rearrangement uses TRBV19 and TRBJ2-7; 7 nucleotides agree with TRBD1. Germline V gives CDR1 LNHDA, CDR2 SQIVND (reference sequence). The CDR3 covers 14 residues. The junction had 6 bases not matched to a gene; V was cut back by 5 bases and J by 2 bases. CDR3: CASSVGTDTYEQYF. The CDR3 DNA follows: TGTGCCAGTAGTGTCGGGACAGATACCTACGAGCAGTACTTC.